This T cell receptor (beta chain) derives from a study of blood T cell repertoires in COVID-19. Study in general: Collection of acute and convalescent COVID-19 samples took place in the United States, Italy and Spain. PBMCs, B-cell-depleted T cells, or T cells provided the cDNA or gDNA that made up the material.

Remarks on this clone: Other DNA sequences within the sample encode an identical CDR3.

Seattle patients were enrolled during active infection and followed longitudinally. The CDR3 spans 15 residues. Trimming at V came to 5 bases and at J to 7 bases, leaving 9 bases not matched to a gene. Germline V lookup: CDR1 SGHTA, CDR2 FQGNSA. Authors' methods: Amplification of reference gene primers was used by the study to estimate nucleated cell counts. Method: immunoSEQ multiplex PCR; TCRdb's copy keeps in-frame clones and lacks some. From that table come the V and J calls and clone size; the DNA was used to work out D and trimming. The data show fewer than 300,000 clones, about nine tenths seen once.

The receptor comes from a woman between 25 and 40 years old with COVID-19, enrolled during active disease. The chain is built from TRBV7-2 and TRBJ1-4; 8 positions match TRBD1. Sequencing was performed on peripheral blood. Written as DNA, the CDR3 is TGTGCCAGCAGCCTACACCAGGGGGCAGGTGAAAAACTGTTTTTT. Protein sequence: CASSLHQGAGEKLFF.